The 6 T cell receptor beta chains below come from one sample, sequenced in a study of cytomegalovirus exposure and HLA in healthy donors. This PCR relied on a set of 60 Vbeta primers and 13 Jbeta primers. Some clones are missing from TCRdb's copy, which holds only in-frame ones; the method was immunoSEQ multiplex PCR. The table includes 170,000 or so clones, 75% to 85% detected once. Sequenced sample: PBMCs. The receptors originated from a young woman in good health and CMV-seropositive.

As regards this clone: The germline gene is not matched at one end of the junction; a read error may be the cause. V usage is TRBV29-1 and J usage is TRBJ2-3; TRBD1 aligns across 9 bases. From germline, CDR1 is SQVTM and CDR2 ANQGSEA. This CDR3 contains 15 residues. CDR3 nucleotides: TGTGCTGGGGGAACAGGGGGCGTAGGCACAGATACGCAGTATTTT. It encodes CAGGTGGVGTDTQYF.

The chain employs TRBV2 and TRBJ2-7; D may be TRBD2 (5 bases). CDR3 length: 12 amino acids. V was pared by 6 bases and J by 5 bases, with 11 bases between. Looked up from germline, CDR1 is SNHLY and CDR2 is FYNNEI. The CDR3 bases are TGTGCCAGCAGACTAGTCCGGGACGAGCAGTACTTC. It is translated as CASRLVRDEQYF.

The genes are TRBV7-8 and TRBJ2-2; D is possibly TRBD2 (7 bases). The CDR3 is made up of 16 amino acids. Trimming took 5 bases from V and 3 from J, leaving 16 bases between them. Per germline, CDR1 SGHVS and CDR2 FQNEAQ. The CDR3 nucleotides read TGTGCCAGCAGCCCGGCGGGGGCAGGTTACACCGGGGAGCTGTTTTTT. Translating gives CASSPAGAGYTGELFF.

This clone was seen more than once but under ten times. The CDR3 protein is CASSQDSGFGTDTQYF. The CDR3 DNA reads TGCGCCAGCAGCCAAGATTCCGGTTTTGGCACAGATACGCAGTATTTT. The rearrangement uses TRBV4-1 and TRBJ2-3; the D is unclear. The germline V gene encodes CDR1 MGHRA and CDR2 YSYEKL. Trimming removed 0 bases at V and 1 base at J, with 11 bases between. The CDR3 has 16 amino acids.

The chain couples TRBV10-1 to TRBJ2-2; TRBD2 matches at 11 bases. The CDR3 contains 14 residues. Germline trimming cut 6 bases from V and 5 bases from J; bases unmatched to any gene: 2. Germline CDR1 is WNHNN and CDR2 is SYGVQD (reference sequence). CDR3 in amino acids: CASRLAGETGELFF. DNA of the CDR3: TGCGCCAGCAGACTAGCGGGAGAGACCGGGGAGCTGTTTTTT.

The V and J genes are TRBV5-6 and TRBJ2-7; 14 nucleotides match TRBD2. The CDR3 has 14 residues. Germline CDR1 reads SGHDT; CDR2 reads YYEEEE. The V and J ends lost 2 bases and 11 bases, in that order; junction bases with no gene match: 6. CDR3 in DNA: TGTGCCAGCAGCTTAAGACTAGCGGGAGGGTCGGAGTACTTC. Translation gives CASSLRLAGGSEYF.